This T cell receptor beta chain originates from a study of identical twins. CDR1 and CDR2 from the germline V gene are LGHDT and YNNKEL (reference sequence). CDR3 length: 12 amino acids. From the 5' RACE reads, TCRdb called clonotypes with MiXCR, one entry per CDR3 protein. Found here are hundreds of thousands of distinct CDR3 sequences, around 10% of them singletons; the top ten hold around 5.1%. Remarks on this clonotype: The junction and the germline gene differ at one end; a read error may be behind it.

Each donor (without exception) was a healthy Caucasian. The sequence was obtained from a woman younger than 35 in good health. J is TRBJ2-5 and V is TRBV3-1; 8 bases line up with TRBD2. Sequenced: memory (CD45RO+) T cells sorted from blood. CDR3 bases: TGTGCCAGCAGCCAAGGCGGGGGGACGTCGAACTTC. Its protein is CASSQGGGTSNF.